The present T cell receptor (beta chain) was sequenced within a study of blood T cell repertoires in COVID-19. Across the study: Acute and convalescent COVID-19 samples came from the United States, Italy and Spain.

CDR1 is LGHNT and CDR2 is FRNRAP in the germline V gene. The CDR3 consists of 13 residues. Between the trimmed V and J ends, which lost 5 bases and 1 base, there was a span of 8 bases. TCRdb's copy holds only in-frame clones and misses some; the assay was immunoSEQ multiplex PCR. The sample carries about 170,000 clones, 88% recorded once. Sequenced input: peripheral blood. The chain employs TRBV12-5 and TRBJ1-1, with unresolved D. This sequence originates from a man aged 50-59 years who had recovered from COVID-19. CDR3 nucleotides: TGTGCTAGTGGTACAGCGGGGAACACTGAAGCTTTCTTT. This codes for CASGTAGNTEAFF.